This T cell receptor (beta chain) was sequenced during a study of T cell responses to AZD1222 COVID-19 vaccine. Germline CDR1 is LGHNA and CDR2 is YSLEER. The CDR3 contains 16 residues. V lost 1 base and J 4 bases, leaving 14 bases between the germline ends. Using immunoSEQ multiplex PCR, the repertoire was profiled, and TCRdb retains in-frame clones only, with some absent. Among 100,000 or so clones, roughly 86% were seen once, and the ten largest hold roughly 10%. The sequence derives from an adult who received the AZD1222 COVID-19 vaccine. Material: peripheral blood, obtained 28 days after the second AZD1222 dose. The chain uses TRBV4-3 and TRBJ1-3; D ambiguous. CDR3 DNA: TGCGCCAGCAGCCAAGCCCCTGGGCCCTACGGAAACACCATATATTTT. As protein: CASSQAPGPYGNTIYF.